The 7 T cell receptor beta chains reported below all come from one sample, sequenced in a study of blood T cell repertoires in COVID-19. Measured with immunoSEQ multiplex PCR; TCRdb has only the in-frame clones, and not every one. The sample consists of 150,000 to 200,000 clones, 84% of them appearing once. The specimen sequenced was PBMCs or T cells enriched from blood (not recorded which). These receptors were obtained from a woman in her 30s who had been exposed to COVID-19.

The rearrangement links TRBV2 to TRBJ2-5; D not resolved. Germline V gene sequence: CDR1 SNHLY, CDR2 FYNNEI. There are 13 residues in the CDR3. Trimming shortened V by 4 bases and J by 2 bases, and 8 bases separated the two germline ends. The CDR3 reads CASSVNLQETQYF. The CDR3 coding sequence is TGTGCCAGCAGTGTTAACTTACAAGAGACCCAGTACTTC.

This chain links TRBV6-5 with TRBJ2-7; TRBD1 agrees at 10 bases. Trimming at V came to 2 bases and at J to 2 bases, leaving 3 bases not matched to a gene. The CDR3 has 15 amino acids. From germline, CDR1 is MNHEY and CDR2 SVGAGI. CDR3 coding DNA: TGTGCCAGCAGTTACAGGGGGACAGGGGCCTACGAGCAGTACTTC. It encodes CASSYRGTGAYEQYF.

The chain recombines TRBV2 with TRBJ2-3; 14 bases map to TRBD2. The CDR3 has 17 amino acids. Germline loops: CDR1 SNHLY, CDR2 FYNNEI. V shed 4 bases, J shed 0 bases, and the junction held 3 bases outside the gene matches. The CDR3 spells CASSGLAGGPSTDTQYF. The CDR3 nucleotides are TGTGCCAGCAGTGGACTAGCGGGGGGGCCTAGCACAGATACGCAGTATTTT. Full variable domain (outside the CDR3, taken from reference TRBV2 and TRBJ2-3): EPEVTQTPSHQVTQMGQEVILRCVPISNHLYFYWYRQILGQKVEFLVSFYNNEISEKSEIFDDQFSVERPDGSNFTLKIRSTKLEDSAMYFCASSGLAGGPSTDTQYFGPGTRLTVL.

The J gene is TRBJ2-5, the V gene TRBV5-1; perhaps TRBD2 as D (6 bases). The CDR3 spans 16 residues. Germline CDR1 SGHRS, CDR2 YFSETQ. V was shortened by 0 bases and J by 4 bases, with 16 bases between the two germline ends. The DNA of the CDR3 is TGCGCCAGCAGCTTGGGTTTTGGGCAGGGAGGAGAGACCCAGTACTTC. This sequence encodes CASSLGFGQGGETQYF.

This chain uses TRBV7-2 with TRBJ1-6, with 8 nucleotides matching TRBD1. The CDR3 is 14 residues long. Germline CDR1 reads SGHTA; CDR2 reads FQGNSA. The J segment lost 14 bases and the V segment lost 5 bases, leaving 11 bases of the junction unmatched. DNA of the CDR3: TGTGCCAGCAGCCCCCGACAGGGGTTAGGAACCCTCCACTTT. Amino acids: CASSPRQGLGTLHF.

This clone was counted a few times. V usage is TRBV6-7 and J usage is TRBJ1-3; 7 nucleotides match TRBD1. TRBV6-7 is filed as an ORF, its function uncertain. The V gene end was trimmed by 8 bases and the J gene end by 0 bases; junction bases not matched to a gene: 4. The CDR3 is made up of 14 amino acids. CDR3 coding DNA: TGTGCCAGCGTTAAGGGGGCCTCTGGAAACACCATATATTTT. Encoded protein: CASVKGASGNTIYF.

The genes are TRBV6-2 or TRBV6-3 and TRBJ1-5; 7 bases agree with TRBD1. Unmatched junction bases numbered 21, after V lost 5 bases and J lost 5 bases. The CDR3 has 19 amino acids. Germline CDR1 is MNHEY and CDR2 is SVGEGT. In DNA form, the CDR3 reads TGTGCCAGCAGTGACCTCGACTCCCGTAGACAGGGTAGGCATCAGCCCCAGCATTTT. Encoded protein: CASSDLDSRRQGRHQPQHF.